This TCR beta chain comes out of a study of shared clonotypes between healthy human individuals. Repertoires were generated with immunoSEQ multiplex PCR, while TCRdb's copy carries only in-frame clones and drops some. The data contain around 430,000 clones, roughly 80% of them seen just once; the ten biggest clones take up under 15%. The CDR3 has 13 residues. With 4 bases removed from V and 4 bases from J, the gap between germline ends came to 10 bases. Per germline, CDR1 SGHTA and CDR2 FQGTGA. The sequenced sample was PBMCs. The chain employs TRBV7-3 and TRBJ2-5; tentative D call: TRBD2 (5 bases). This receptor was identified in a middle-aged woman in good health. Some clones in this sample may be carry-over from other donors' samples. CDR3 DNA sequence: TGTGCCAGCAGCTCCGGGGTGGGAGAGACCCAGTACTTC. Its protein is CASSSGVGETQYF. The full variable domain, in which reference TRBV7-3 and TRBJ2-5 provide the parts outside the CDR3, is GAGVSQTPSNKVTEKGKYVELRCDPISGHTALYWYRQSLGQGPEFLIYFQGTGAADDSGLPNDRFFAVRPEGSVSTLKIQRTERGDSAVYLCASSSGVGETQYFGPGTRLLVL.